Following are 11 T cell receptor beta chains from one sample sequenced in a study of blood T cell repertoires in COVID-19. Libraries were prepared by immunoSEQ multiplex PCR; TCRdb keeps only in-frame clonotypes and omits some of them. This sample has 80,000 or so clones, with around 84% found just once. The specimen was peripheral blood. The origin of the receptors is a man in his 60s with COVID-19, enrolled during active disease.

This clone was seen ten or more times. The same CDR3 also results from other DNA sequences found in this sample. This chain connects TRBV7-3 to TRBJ2-1; TRBD2 matches at 9 bases. The CDR3 has 15 amino acids. Germline V gene lookup returns CDR1 SGHTA and CDR2 FQGTGA. Trimming cost V 4 bases and J 4 bases; bases outside gene matches: 5. Here the CDR3 DNA reads TGTGCCAGCAGCTCTTTAGCGGGAGTGTACAATGAGCAGTTCTTC. It translates to CASSSLAGVYNEQFF.

This chain uses TRBV18 with TRBJ2-5; TRBD1 matches at 8 bases. The CDR3 extends over 18 amino acids. Germline CDR1 and CDR2: KGHSH and LQKENI. V lost 3 bases, J lost 5 bases, and 17 bases stayed unmatched. The CDR3 DNA sequence: TGTGCCAGCTCACCCCCTATTAGGACAGGGCGATCCGGTGAGACCCAGTACTTC. As protein: CASSPPIRTGRSGETQYF.

This chain connects TRBV2 to TRBJ1-5; D call uncertain. CDR1 is SNHLY and CDR2 is FYNNEI in the germline V gene. The CDR3 has 13 amino acids. Trimming removed 8 bases from V and 3 bases from J, with 11 bases in between. Written as DNA, the CDR3 is TGTGCCAGCCGGGGAGATCTCAATCAGCCCCAGCATTTT. This sequence encodes CASRGDLNQPQHF.

The gene calls are TRBV2 and TRBJ2-3; 13 bases are shared with TRBD2. The CDR3 totals 14 residues. With V trimmed by 8 bases and J by 4 bases, 3 bases remained unmatched. Germline CDR1 is SNHLY and CDR2 is FYNNEI. The CDR3 is CASGLAGVADTQYF. The CDR3 DNA follows: TGTGCCAGCGGACTAGCGGGAGTCGCAGATACGCAGTATTTT. Together with reference TRBV2 and TRBJ2-3, the CDR3 gives the full variable domain: EPEVTQTPSHQVTQMGQEVILRCVPISNHLYFYWYRQILGQKVEFLVSFYNNEISEKSEIFDDQFSVERPDGSNFTLKIRSTKLEDSAMYFCASGLAGVADTQYFGPGTRLTVL.

The rearrangement links TRBV3-1 (or the pseudogene TRBV3-2) to TRBJ2-3; TRBD2 agrees at 9 bases. The germline V gene has CDR1 LGHDT and CDR2 YNNKEL (reference sequence). J lost 4 bases, V lost 4 bases, and 6 bases had no gene match. CDR3 size: 15 residues. The CDR3 is CASSRPGLAPDTQYF. Written as DNA, the CDR3 is TGTGCCAGCAGCCGTCCGGGACTAGCTCCAGATACGCAGTATTTT.

The genes are TRBV11-2 and TRBJ1-4, with TRBD1 matching over 8 bases. With V trimmed by 5 bases and J by 2 bases, 4 bases remained unmatched. This CDR3 contains 15 residues. Germline V CDR1 and CDR2: SGHAT, FQNNGV. The CDR3 is CASSDRGWTNEKLFF. The CDR3 DNA follows: TGTGCCAGCAGCGACAGGGGTTGGACTAATGAAAAACTGTTTTTT.

This clone has a single count. J is TRBJ2-5 and V is TRBV6-5; D remains ambiguous. The ends were cut back, 8 bases at V and 5 bases at J, with 21 bases in the middle. Germline V gene sequence: CDR1 MNHEY, CDR2 SVGAGI. The length of the CDR3 is 15 residues. CDR3 coding DNA: TGTGCCAGCGTGATAACAGCCCCATTGATGGAGACCCAGTACTTC. This translates into CASVITAPLMETQYF.

This chain links TRBV5-1 with TRBJ1-3; TRBD1 matches 9 bases. CDR3 length: 15 amino acids. The germline V gene encodes CDR1 SGHRS and CDR2 YFSETQ. V was pared by 3 bases and J by 4 bases, with 5 bases of the junction left unmatched. The CDR3 here is CASSSGQGYGNTIYF. CDR3 sequence (DNA): TGCGCCAGCAGCTCGGGACAGGGTTACGGAAACACCATATATTTT. The full variable domain, in which reference TRBV5-1 and TRBJ1-3 provide the parts outside the CDR3, is KAGVTQTPRYLIKTRGQQVTLSCSPISGHRSVSWYQQTPGQGLQFLFEYFSETQRNKGNFPGRFSGRQFSNSRSEMNVSTLELGDSALYLCASSSGQGYGNTIYFGEGSWLTVV.

The gene calls are TRBV30 and TRBJ2-7, with D hard to call. The length of the CDR3 is 13 residues. Germline CDR1 and CDR2: GTSNPN and SVGIG (reference sequence). Trimming left V 4 bases short and J 5 bases short, with 15 bases between. In DNA form, the CDR3 reads TGTGCCTGGACCGTGCGGAATATCAACGAGCAGTACTTC. Amino acid sequence: CAWTVRNINEQYF.

The CDR3 region has the DNA TGTGCCTGGAGACTAGCGGACCTTCGCGAGCAGTACTTC. Residues: CAWRLADLREQYF. The chain has TRBV30 and TRBJ2-7; 8 bases are shared with TRBD2. Germline V gene lookup returns CDR1 GTSNPN and CDR2 SVGIG (reference sequence). The CDR3 sequence is 13 residues long. Trimming removed 3 bases from V and 6 bases from J; junction bases left unmatched: 7.

V is TRBV18 and J is TRBJ2-3; 7 bases match TRBD1. J was trimmed by 3 bases and V by 2 bases; bases with no gene match: 8. The CDR3 extends over 16 amino acids. Germline CDR1 is KGHSH and CDR2 is LQKENI. CDR3 in DNA: TGTGCCAGCTCACCATCAATCGACAGGGTAACAGATACGCAGTATTTT. Translating it yields CASSPSIDRVTDTQYF.